A single T cell receptor (beta chain) is shown here with its context. Its antigen is unidentified. Treatment described: approximately nine-day PBMC culture with coronavirus spike peptide pools or control peptides (ViraFEST assay). Sequence data for DNA of cultured CD4+ T cells were generated by the Oncomine TCR Beta short-read assay. In TCRdb, the PCR reads were re-called with MiXCR into one record per CDR3 protein. The table includes approximately 19,000 distinct CDR3 sequences, more than 50% detected once. These data come from a study of vaccination and CD4 T cells after COVID-19. On the study more broadly: Stimulation of the cells used overlapping spike peptide pools from SARS-CoV-2 and from the common cold coronaviruses HCoV-NL63, HCoV-OC43 and HCoV-229E.

J was trimmed by 4 bases and V by 5 bases; bases with no gene match: 12. CDR1 is DFQATT and CDR2 is SNEGSKA in the germline V gene (reference sequence). This CDR3 is 16 amino acids long. The sequence came from a human donor who had recovered from COVID-19. The chain employs TRBV20-1 and TRBJ2-2; 8 nucleotides agree with TRBD2. Specimen: CD4+ T cells from blood, cultured in vitro, collected before SARS-CoV-2 vaccination. CDR3 amino acids: CSAGIPGRAGTGELFF. The CDR3 DNA reads as TGCAGTGCTGGTATCCCCGGGAGGGCCGGCACCGGGGAGCTGTTTTTT.